These 24 T cell receptor beta chains were sequenced from one sample in a study of identical twins. TCRdb reprocessed the 5' RACE reads via MiXCR and lists one record per CDR3 protein. Here the sample spans just over 500,000 distinct CDR3 sequences, less than 25% being singletons. The same sample was also used in a study of T cells expressing NK-cell markers.

The sequencing input was CD4+ T cells sorted from blood. The receptors originated from a woman in her late teens or twenties in good health.

This clonotype has a handful of counts. This chain uses TRBV20-1 with TRBJ1-2, with 7 bases fitting TRBD1. V trimming: 6 bases; J trimming: 3 bases; junction bases outside the gene matches: 7. The CDR3 sequence is 13 residues long. Germline CDR1 DFQATT, CDR2 SNEGSKA (reference sequence). The CDR3, as DNA: TGCAGTGCCCTAGGAGGGGGCGACTATGGCTACACCTTC. Protein product: CSALGGGDYGYTF.

This clonotype has a count of ten or more. This chain joins TRBV10-3 and TRBJ2-5; D could derive from TRBD1 or TRBD2 (6 bases each). The CDR3 loop spans 12 amino acids. Looked up from germline, CDR1 is ENHRY and CDR2 is SYGVKD. V was trimmed by 10 bases and J by 5 bases, leaving 14 bases between them. In nucleotides, the CDR3 is TGTGCCACCCGGGCCGGGGGCGAGACCCAGTACTTC. This translates into CATRAGGETQYF.

V usage is TRBV6-6 and J usage is TRBJ2-5; D is ambiguous. From germline, CDR1 is MNHNY and CDR2 SVGAGI (reference sequence). Deletions cut 6 bases from V and 5 bases from J, with 10 bases between. This CDR3 region has 12 residues. The CDR3 nucleotides read TGTGCCAGCAGATCGGAGAGTGAGACCCAGTACTTC. It specifies CASRSESETQYF.

This chain connects TRBV19 to TRBJ1-5, with unresolved D. Germline values: CDR1 LNHDA, CDR2 SQIVND (reference sequence). V dropped 3 bases and J dropped 11 bases, with 11 bases sitting between them. The CDR3 is made up of 12 amino acids. The CDR3: CASSILDGAQHF. The CDR3, as DNA: TGTGCCAGTAGTATTTTAGATGGTGCCCAGCATTTT.

This clonotype came up a few times. The chain's CDR3 is CASMVTGTGELFF. The CDR3 DNA sequence: TGCGCCAGCATGGTGACGGGCACCGGGGAGCTGTTTTTT. The J gene is TRBJ2-2, the V gene TRBV5-1; no firm D call. The CDR3 loop spans 13 amino acids. In germline, CDR1 is SGHRS, CDR2 YFSETQ. Trimming took off 6 bases at V and 4 bases at J, with 10 bases between the two ends.

This clonotype appeared a few times. This chain joins TRBV21-1 and TRBJ2-5; the table assigns TRBD2, which was not confirmed against the DNA. TRBV21-1 is reported as a pseudogene. The CDR3 extends over 17 amino acids. The CDR3 reads CASSNSLGLTEEETQYF. The CDR3 DNA is TGTGCCAGCAGCAACTCACTCGGACTCACAGAAGAAGAGACCCAGTACTTC.

The genes are TRBV12-3 or TRBV12-4 and TRBJ2-7; 11 bases are shared with TRBD1. J gave up 13 bases and V 5 bases, and 7 bases lay outside the gene matches. CDR3 length equals 12 residues. The CDR3 sequence: CASSRRTGGLYF. CDR3 nucleotides: TGTGCCAGCAGTCGGAGGACAGGGGGCTTATACTTC.

This clonotype was observed a handful of times. The chain recombines TRBV6-1 with TRBJ2-1; D remains ambiguous. The CDR3 totals 13 residues. Germline V gene sequence: CDR1 MNHNS, CDR2 SASEGT. The V end lost 6 bases, the J end lost 4 bases, and 10 bases lay between the germline ends. Here the CDR3 reads CASSRRRYNEQFF. CDR3 sequence (DNA): TGTGCCAGCAGCCGCCGCAGGTACAATGAGCAGTTCTTC.

This clonotype was recorded a few times. The chain couples TRBV20-1 to TRBJ2-7, with TRBD1 matching over 7 bases. The germline V gene has CDR1 DFQATT and CDR2 SNEGSKA (reference sequence). The CDR3 is made up of 13 amino acids. With V trimmed by 2 bases and J by 2 bases, 3 bases remained unmatched. CDR3 coding DNA: TGCAGTGCTAGATACAGGGGACCCTACGAGCAGTACTTC. It translates to CSARYRGPYEQYF.

The V and J genes are TRBV5-1 and TRBJ2-5; no firm D call. This CDR3 is 13 amino acids long. The V and J ends lost 1 base and 3 bases respectively, with 7 bases between them. Germline V CDR1 and CDR2: SGHRS, YFSETQ. CDR3 sequence reads: CASSLNPEETQYF. CDR3 DNA sequence: TGCGCCAGCAGCTTGAACCCCGAAGAGACCCAGTACTTC.

This sequence joins TRBV7-9 and TRBJ1-6; D is undetermined. From germline, CDR1 is SEHNR and CDR2 FQNEAQ (reference sequence). V was trimmed by 0 bases and J by 7 bases, leaving 4 bases between them. The CDR3 is made up of 13 amino acids. The CDR3 DNA sequence: TGTGCCAGCAGCTTAGCGGTAAATTCACCCCTCCACTTT. It encodes CASSLAVNSPLHF. Combining the CDR3 with reference TRBV7-9 and TRBJ1-6 gives the whole variable domain DTGVSQNPRHKITKRGQNVTFRCDPISEHNRLYWYRQTLGQGPEFLTYFQNEAQLEKSRLLSDRFSAERPKGSFSTLEIQRTEQGDSAMYLCASSLAVNSPLHFGNGTRLTVT.

In its sample, this clonotype was seen a few times. The V and J genes are TRBV3-1 and TRBJ2-7; D remains unclear. Germline lookup yields CDR1 LGHDT and CDR2 YNNKEL (reference sequence). The CDR3 length is 14 residues. V was cut by 1 base and J by 2 bases, with 9 bases left in between. The CDR3 reads CASSQAGVTYEQYF. The CDR3 nucleotides read TGTGCCAGCAGCCAAGCTGGGGTAACCTACGAGCAGTACTTC.

This clonotype appeared a single time. The chain recombines TRBV11-3 with TRBJ1-5, with D possibly being TRBD1 (6 bases). CDR3 length equals 14 residues. Germline CDR1 is SGHNT and CDR2 is YENEEA. The ends were cut back, 4 bases at V and 3 bases at J, with 10 bases in the middle. Written as DNA, the CDR3 is TGTGCCAGCAGCTCGTCAGGGGACAATCAGCCCCAGCATTTT. Translated, it gives CASSSSGDNQPQHF. Combining the CDR3 with reference TRBV11-3 and TRBJ1-5 gives the whole variable domain EAGVVQSPRYKIIEKKQPVAFWCNPISGHNTLYWYLQNLGQGPELLIRYENEEAVDDSQLPKDRFSAERLKGVDSTLKIQPAELGDSAVYLCASSSSGDNQPQHFGDGTRLSIL.

This clonotype was seen only a few times. The chain links TRBV18 to TRBJ1-1, with a tentative D call TRBD1 (5 bases). CDR3 size: 13 residues. CDR1 and CDR2 (germline): KGHSH, LQKENI. Trimming left V 6 bases short and J 5 bases short, with 13 bases between. This chain's CDR3 is CASSQGRETEAFF. The CDR3 DNA follows: TGTGCCAGCTCTCAGGGTCGAGAAACTGAAGCTTTCTTT.

The V and J genes are TRBV6-5 and TRBJ1-5, with TRBD1 as a possible D gene (6 bases). The V end lost 2 bases, the J end lost 6 bases, and 11 bases lay between the germline ends. The germline CDR1 and CDR2 sequences are MNHEY and SVGAGI. CDR3 length equals 14 residues. The CDR3 reads CASSYGTTGQPQHF. For the CDR3, the DNA is TGTGCCAGCAGTTACGGGACAACGGGTCAGCCCCAGCATTTT.

V and J are TRBV23-1 and TRBJ1-1; no reliable D call. TRBV23-1 is known as an ORF, though its function is uncertain. Trimming removed 9 bases at V and 5 bases at J, with 7 bases between. The CDR3 totals 10 residues. The CDR3 bases are TGCGCCAGTCGGGAAACTGAAGCTTTCTTT. Its protein is CASRETEAFF.

The chain couples TRBV6-5 to TRBJ2-5; D may correspond to TRBD1 or TRBD2 (5 bases each). The germline V gene encodes CDR1 MNHEY and CDR2 SVGAGI. The CDR3 has 14 amino acids. Trimming cost V 0 bases and J 3 bases, with 8 bases left between them. In DNA form, the CDR3 reads TGTGCCAGCAGTTACTCGAGGGGAAAAGAGACCCAGTACTTC. Encoded protein: CASSYSRGKETQYF.

This clonotype was seen a few times. The chain employs TRBV27 and TRBJ2-3, with D possibly being TRBD1 (5 bases). Per the germline V gene, CDR1 is MNHEY and CDR2 is SMNVEV (reference sequence). The CDR3 length is 18 residues. V lost 5 bases and J 1 base, leaving 22 bases between the germline ends. CDR3 amino acids: CASSPSLQVPWGTDTQYF. CDR3 nucleotides: TGTGCCAGCAGTCCCTCCTTACAGGTCCCTTGGGGCACAGATACGCAGTATTTT.

The V call is TRBV10-1, the J call TRBJ2-7, with 9 positions matching TRBD2. This CDR3 is 15 amino acids long. Unmatched junction bases numbered 12, after V lost 6 bases and J lost 6 bases. Looked up from germline, CDR1 is WNHNN and CDR2 is SYGVQD (reference sequence). The CDR3 DNA sequence: TGCGCCAGCAGAATCGGTCTAGCGGGACCCGCCGAGCAGTACTTC. This encodes CASRIGLAGPAEQYF.

This clonotype has at least ten counts. V and J are TRBV12-3 or TRBV12-4 and TRBJ2-1; 10 bases line up with TRBD2. V lost 6 bases to trimming and J lost 9 bases; unmatched junction nucleotides: 8. This CDR3 has 14 amino acids. The CDR3 DNA follows: TGTGCCAGCAGGCTAGCGGGAGCTCGAGGTGAGCAGTTCTTC. This gives the protein CASRLAGARGEQFF.

This clonotype was counted many times. V gene TRBV29-1 combines with J gene TRBJ1-2; D perhaps matches TRBD1 (6 bases). The CDR3 has 12 residues. The V and J ends lost 7 bases and 0 bases respectively, with 9 bases between them. CDR1 SQVTM and CDR2 ANQGSEA come from the germline V gene. As DNA, the CDR3 is TGCAGCGAGGGGGGGGCTAACTATGGCTACACCTTC. Its translation is CSEGGANYGYTF. Full variable domain (remainder filled in from reference TRBV29-1 and TRBJ1-2): SAVISQKPSRDICQRGTSLTIQCQVDSQVTMMFWYRQQPGQSLTLIATANQGSEATYESGFVIDKFPISRPNLTFSTLTVSNMSPEDSSIYLCSEGGANYGYTFGSGTRLTVV.

There are a few counts of this clonotype. This chain links TRBV6-5 with TRBJ2-7; unclear D gene. This CDR3 is 15 amino acids long. Trimming shortened V by 0 bases and J by 0 bases, and 9 bases separated the two germline ends. Germline lookup yields CDR1 MNHEY and CDR2 SVGAGI. CDR3 sequence: CASSYSDVSSYEQYF. The CDR3 DNA is TGTGCCAGCAGTTACTCCGACGTAAGCTCCTACGAGCAGTACTTC.

This clonotype was detected a few times. DNA for the CDR3: TGTGCCACCGGGACAGGGACTGAAGCTTTCTTT. Translating it yields CATGTGTEAFF. This rearrangement joins TRBV10-3 to TRBJ1-1; 9 bases are shared with TRBD1. J gave up 5 bases and V 10 bases, and 2 bases lay outside the gene matches. CDR1 is ENHRY, CDR2 SYGVKD, per germline. This CDR3 is 11 amino acids long.

The rearrangement uses TRBV2 and TRBJ2-7, with D hard to call. V lost 0 bases and J lost 7, with 10 bases in between. CDR1 SNHLY and CDR2 FYNNEI come from the germline V gene. The CDR3 extends over 13 amino acids. CDR3 protein: CASSEAGLGEQYF. Here the CDR3 DNA reads TGTGCCAGCAGTGAAGCAGGGTTGGGGGAGCAGTACTTC.